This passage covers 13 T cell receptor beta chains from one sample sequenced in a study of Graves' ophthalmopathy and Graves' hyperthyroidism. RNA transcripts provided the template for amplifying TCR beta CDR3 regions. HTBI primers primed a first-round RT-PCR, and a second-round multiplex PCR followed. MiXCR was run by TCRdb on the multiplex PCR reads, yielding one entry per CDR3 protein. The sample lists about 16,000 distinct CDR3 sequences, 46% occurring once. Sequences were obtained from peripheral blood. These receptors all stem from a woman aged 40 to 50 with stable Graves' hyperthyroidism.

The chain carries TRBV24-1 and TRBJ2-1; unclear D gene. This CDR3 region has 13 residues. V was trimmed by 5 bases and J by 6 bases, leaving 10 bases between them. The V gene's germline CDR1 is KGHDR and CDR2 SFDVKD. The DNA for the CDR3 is TGTGCCACCAGTGGGGAAGCTGTCAATGAGCAGTTCTTC. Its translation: CATSGEAVNEQFF.

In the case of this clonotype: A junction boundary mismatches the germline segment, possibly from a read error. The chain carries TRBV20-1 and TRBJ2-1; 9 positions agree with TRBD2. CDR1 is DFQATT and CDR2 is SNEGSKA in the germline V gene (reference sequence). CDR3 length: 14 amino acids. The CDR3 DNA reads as TGCAGTGCTAGAGATGGGACTAGCATCAATGAGCAGGTCTTC. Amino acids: CSARDGTSINEQVF.

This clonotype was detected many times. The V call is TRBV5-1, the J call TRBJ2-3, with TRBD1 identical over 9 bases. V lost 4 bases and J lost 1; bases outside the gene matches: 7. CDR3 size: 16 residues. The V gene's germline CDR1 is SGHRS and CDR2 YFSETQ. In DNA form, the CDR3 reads TGCGCCAGCAGCCCGGGACAGGGAGGAGGCACAGATACGCAGTATTTT. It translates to CASSPGQGGGTDTQYF.

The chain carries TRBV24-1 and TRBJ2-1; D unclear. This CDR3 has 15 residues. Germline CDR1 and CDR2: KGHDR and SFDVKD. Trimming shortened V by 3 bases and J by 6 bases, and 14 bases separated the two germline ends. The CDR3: CATSDTSGKCNEQFF. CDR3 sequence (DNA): TGTGCCACCAGTGATACTTCAGGAAAATGCAATGAGCAGTTCTTC.

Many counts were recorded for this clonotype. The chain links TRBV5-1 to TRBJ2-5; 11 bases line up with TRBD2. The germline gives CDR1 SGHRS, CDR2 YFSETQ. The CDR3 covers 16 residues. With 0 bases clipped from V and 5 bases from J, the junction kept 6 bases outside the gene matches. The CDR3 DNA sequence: TGCGCCAGCAGCTTGGCCAGGGCTAGCGGGAGGGAGACCCAGTACTTC. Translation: CASSLARASGRETQYF.

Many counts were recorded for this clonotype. The CDR3 DNA follows: TGCGCCAGCAGCCCAGACAGGAGCTCTGGAAACACCATATATTTT. This sequence encodes CASSPDRSSGNTIYF. The chain combines TRBV5-1 with TRBJ1-3; tentative D call: TRBD1 (6 bases). The CDR3 spans 15 residues. V lost 4 bases, J lost 0 bases, and 11 bases lay in between. Germline V lookup: CDR1 SGHRS, CDR2 YFSETQ.

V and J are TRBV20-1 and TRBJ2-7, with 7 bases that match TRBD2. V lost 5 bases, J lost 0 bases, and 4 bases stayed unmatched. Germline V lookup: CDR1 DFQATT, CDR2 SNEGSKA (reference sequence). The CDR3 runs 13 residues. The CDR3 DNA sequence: TGCAGTGCTTACGGGACTACCTCCTACGAGCAGTACTTC. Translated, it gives CSAYGTTSYEQYF.

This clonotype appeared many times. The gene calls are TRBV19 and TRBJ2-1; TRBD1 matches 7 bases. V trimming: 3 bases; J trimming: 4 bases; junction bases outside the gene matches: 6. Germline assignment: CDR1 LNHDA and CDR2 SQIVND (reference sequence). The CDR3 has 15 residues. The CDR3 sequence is CASSIRTGGYNEQFF. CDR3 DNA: TGTGCCAGTAGTATTAGGACAGGCGGATACAATGAGCAGTTCTTC. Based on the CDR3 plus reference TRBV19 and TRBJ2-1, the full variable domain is DGGITQSPKYLFRKEGQNVTLSCEQNLNHDAMYWYRQDPGQGLRLIYYSQIVNDFQKGDIAEGYSVSREKKESFPLTVTSAQKNPTAFYLCASSIRTGGYNEQFFGPGTRLTVL.

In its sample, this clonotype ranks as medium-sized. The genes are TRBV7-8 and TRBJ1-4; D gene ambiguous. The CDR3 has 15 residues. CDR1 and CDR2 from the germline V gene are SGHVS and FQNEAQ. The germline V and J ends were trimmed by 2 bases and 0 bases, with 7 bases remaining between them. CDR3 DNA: TGTGCCAGCAGCTTAAGGGAACCAACTAATGAAAAACTGTTTTTT. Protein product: CASSLREPTNEKLFF.

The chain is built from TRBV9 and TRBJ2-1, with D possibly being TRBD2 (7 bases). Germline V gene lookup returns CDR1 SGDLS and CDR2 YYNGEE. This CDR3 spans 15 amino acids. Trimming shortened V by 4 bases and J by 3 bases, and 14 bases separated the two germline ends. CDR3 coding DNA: TGTGCCAGCAGCCTCAGCGGGACACACTACAATGAGCAGTTCTTC. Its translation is CASSLSGTHYNEQFF. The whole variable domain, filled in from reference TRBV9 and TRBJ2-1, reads DSGVTQTPKHLITATGQRVTLRCSPRSGDLSVYWYQQSLDQGLQFLIQYYNGEERAKGNILERFSAQQFPDLHSELNLSSLELGDSALYFCASSLSGTHYNEQFFGPGTRLTVL.

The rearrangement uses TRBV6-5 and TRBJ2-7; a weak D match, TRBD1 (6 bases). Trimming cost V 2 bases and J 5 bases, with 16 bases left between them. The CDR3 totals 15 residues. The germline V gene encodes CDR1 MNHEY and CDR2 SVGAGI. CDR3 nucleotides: TGTGCCAGCAGTTACAACAACAGGGTTACCCACGAGCAGTACTTC. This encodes CASSYNNRVTHEQYF.

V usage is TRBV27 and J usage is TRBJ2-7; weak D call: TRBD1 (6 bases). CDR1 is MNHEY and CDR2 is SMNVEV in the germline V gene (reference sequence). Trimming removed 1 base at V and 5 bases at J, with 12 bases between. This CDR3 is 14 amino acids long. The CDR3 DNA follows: TGTGCCAGCAGTTTATGGGGGCCCGCAGACGAGCAGTACTTC. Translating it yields CASSLWGPADEQYF.

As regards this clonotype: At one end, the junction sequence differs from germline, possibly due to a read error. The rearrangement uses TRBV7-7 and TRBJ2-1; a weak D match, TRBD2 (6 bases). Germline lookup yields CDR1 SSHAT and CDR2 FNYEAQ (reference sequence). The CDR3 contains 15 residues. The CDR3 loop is CASSLRREPYNEQFF. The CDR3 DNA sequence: TGTGCTAGCAGCTTAAGGCGGGAACCCTACAATGAGCAGTTCTTC.